The T cell receptor beta chain described here comes from a study of relationships among human T cell subsets (dated by TCRdb to 2010 to 2012). About the study as a whole: The study sequenced eight distinct T cell populations from blood: pan T, CD8 cytotoxic, regulatory, Th1, Th2, naive plus transitional, activated and memory cells. Overall study results and their limits: Over 50% of CD8+ cytotoxic sequences were found to belong to clones with over 100 reads, whereas few such clones were observed in the regulatory and Th2 subsets. Across the seven subsets, no statistically significant differences turned up in V, D and J usage, CDR3 length, or N-nucleotide additions. A CD4+CD8+ double-positive population could not be excluded by the bead-based sorting. Substantial sharing of CDR3s among Th1, Th2 and regulatory T cells was interpreted as suggestive of stochastic cell fate choices.

Following the CD25, CD56 and CD294 bead selections, the CD4+CD25-CD294- flow-through was collected as the Th1 cells. T cell subsets were isolated with Miltenyi superparamagnetic beads coated with subset-specific monoclonal antibodies. Every T cell population was isolated from peripheral blood. Ficoll separation was used to obtain mononuclear cells from whole blood, after which anti-CD14 microbeads were used to deplete monocytes. Isolated cell populations were immediately resuspended in RNAprotect reagent. A remark on this clonotype: There is no known antigen for this receptor. No base quality values were provided; no much bigger clone lies one nucleotide off.

The library was obtained by multiplex PCR. The sequencing machine was a 454 GS FLX. TCR alpha and beta CDR3 regions were amplified from mRNA by semiquantitative ARM-PCR. In ARM-PCR, tagged nested gene-specific primers were applied first, and communal superprimers then carried out the exponential amplification. Exonuclease was used to remove the nested primers before the first-round PCR products went through the second amplification round. Amplicons were sequenced on the 454 platform, which allows rapid sequencing of millions of DNA fragments without cloning bias. A read was counted as effective if the read could be mapped to both V and J germline segments. In the source study's methods: IRmap was used to assign reads to germline V, D and J segments, relying on pyromap, a Smith-Waterman modification adapted to 454 sequencing errors. D-beta assignments were filtered with cutoffs set at the 99th percentile of alignment scores obtained from simulated random sequences. The amino acids between the conserved V-segment Y[YFLI]C motif and the J-segment [FW]GXGT motif were defined as CDR3. A compound Poisson process model, previously applied to large-scale EST data, was used to estimate repertoire diversity. A procedure for detecting cross-contamination was used to argue that the shared CDR3s did not come from sample contamination. TCRdb redid the processing of the public reads, applying fastp at Q25 and MiXCR, and retained in-frame beta chains. CDR3 protein sequences are deduplicated, and each keeps its most common genes and DNA. These V and J calls derive from TCRdb rather than the authors' analysis. The sample data list about 12,000 distinct CDR3 sequences, and about 67% of these were observed just once. Jointly, the top ten make up roughly 30% of the sample.

CDR1 and CDR2 are drawn from the germline V gene (reference sequence): DFQATT, SNEGSKA. The CDR3 spans 13 residues, from the cysteine through the phenylalanine. Only the CDR3 part of the read is kept: 39 bases, read in frame from the first base. Deletion took 5 bases off V and 0 bases off J, with a span of 11 bases between the germline ends. The sample consisted of CD4+ Th1 cells sorted from blood. The sample's cell subset or site label is to be understood as: CD4+CD25-CD294- T helper 1 cells. This receptor chain uses TRBV20-1 and TRBJ2-7; the D gene cannot be named for sure. This receptor was taken from a man in his forties in good health. The nucleotide sequence is given as TGCAGTGCTGCCAGTGACACCTCCTACGAGCAGTACTTC. Protein translation: CSAASDTSYEQYF.